The entry below gives a single TCR beta chain sequence along with its context. Antigen unknown. 5'RACE template switching added a universal primer site and UMIs to TCR cDNA. Each CDR3 protein gets one entry after TCRdb re-called the 5' RACE reads with MiXCR. This sample has under 300,000 distinct CDR3 sequences, with roughly 13% found just once. Per germline, CDR1 MNHEY and CDR2 SVGAGI. Trimming took 2 bases from V and 4 from J; bases not matched to a gene: 9. The CDR3 spans 16 residues. The sample is drawn from a study of T cells after yellow fever vaccination. Study background: SMART-Seq v4 Ultra Low Input handled preparation of low-cell-number fractions. General study points: Clonotypes found in both CD4 and CD8 compartments made up a small share.

The sample was CD4+ T cells sorted from PBMCs, taken 45 days after the yellow fever booster vaccination. The clonotype was recovered from a young man who received the YFV17D yellow fever vaccine. The chain links TRBV6-5 to TRBJ2-3; TRBD2 agrees at 7 bases. The CDR3 loop reads CASSYRPSSGPDTQYF. DNA for the CDR3: TGTGCCAGCAGTTACCGACCGTCTAGCGGACCAGATACGCAGTATTTT.